One sample yielded the 29 T cell receptor beta chains listed below, sequenced in a study of T cell repertoires in cytomegalovirus infection. TCRdb called the reads again in MiXCR, with one record for every CDR3 protein. This table holds approximately 270,000 distinct CDR3 sequences, less than 25% found once. Antigen specificity for these receptors is unknown. This sample comprised cultured PBMCs, obtained from culture after CMV antigen stimulation. These receptors were collected from a human donor in good health (CMV status not recorded). Some clones in this sample may be carry-over from other donors' samples.

This clonotype was observed at least ten times. The rearrangement links TRBV7-2 to TRBJ2-5; TRBD2 matches at 8 bases. J was trimmed by 5 bases and V by 1 base; bases with no gene match: 12. Germline V gene lookup returns CDR1 SGHTA and CDR2 FQGNSA. The CDR3 is 17 amino acids. The CDR3 DNA is TGTGCCAGCAGCTTAGTGCGTCTAGCGGGCCCGGGGGAGACCCAGTACTTC. Amino acids: CASSLVRLAGPGETQYF.

This chain uses TRBV7-6 with TRBJ1-5; D perhaps matches TRBD1 (5 bases). There are 14 residues in the CDR3. Trimming took off 5 bases at V and 4 bases at J, with 12 bases between the two ends. CDR1 and CDR2 from the germline V gene are SGHVS and FNYEAQ. Here the CDR3 reads CASSRTPYNQPQHF. The DNA of the CDR3 is TGTGCCAGCAGCAGGACACCCTATAATCAGCCCCAGCATTTT.

This rearrangement joins TRBV24-1 to TRBJ2-1, with 9 bases identical to TRBD2. The ends lost 7 bases at V and 9 bases at J; junction bases unmatched: 9. Per germline, CDR1 KGHDR and CDR2 SFDVKD. The length of the CDR3 is 14 residues. The CDR3 DNA reads as TGTGCCACCAGCTTGACTAGCGGAGCCTCTGAGCAGTTCTTC. Encoded protein: CATSLTSGASEQFF.

The chain combines TRBV27 with TRBJ2-7, with 10 bases identical to TRBD2. The trim removed 5 bases at V and 0 bases at J, leaving 4 bases unmatched. This CDR3 comprises 15 residues. CDR1 and CDR2 from the germline V gene are MNHEY and SMNVEV (reference sequence). The chain's CDR3 is CASSPVAGGSYEQYF. The CDR3, as DNA: TGTGCCAGCAGTCCCGTAGCGGGAGGCTCCTACGAGCAGTACTTC.

Concerning this clonotype: An end of the junction differs from the germline gene, which may be a read error. CDR3 DNA: TGTGCCAGCAGCCAGCTTTACGGGAGCAGAGATACGCAGTATTTT. Translated: CASSQLYGSRDTQYF. The rearrangement joins TRBV3-1 to TRBJ2-3; tentative D call: TRBD2 (6 bases). This CDR3 contains 15 residues. The germline gives CDR1 LGHDT, CDR2 YNNKEL (reference sequence).

V is TRBV7-6 and J is TRBJ2-7; 7 positions match TRBD1. This CDR3 has 13 amino acids. J lost 6 bases, V lost 3 bases, and 5 bases had no gene match. Germline V gives CDR1 SGHVS, CDR2 FNYEAQ. The CDR3: CASSFTGVGEQYV. CDR3 bases: TGTGCCAGCAGCTTCACAGGGGTCGGCGAGCAGTACGTC.

The table lists this clonotype with many counts. V is TRBV7-2 and J is TRBJ2-7; 10 bases are a match to TRBD2. Trimming cost V 2 bases and J 0 bases; bases outside gene matches: 10. CDR1 and CDR2 (germline): SGHTA, FQGNSA. The CDR3 has 18 residues. The CDR3 loop is CASSLTSGNEPSSYEQYV. The CDR3 DNA reads TGTGCCAGCAGCTTAACTAGCGGGAACGAACCTAGCTCCTACGAGCAGTACGTC.

V is TRBV12-3 or TRBV12-4 and J is TRBJ2-5; tentative D call: TRBD2 (6 bases). V was trimmed by 1 base and J by 4 bases, leaving 10 bases between them. CDR3 length: 14 amino acids. CDR3 in DNA: TGTGCCAGCAGTTTAGTCGGGGAGGTAGAGACCCAGTACTTC. Translation gives CASSLVGEVETQYF.

The chain is built from TRBV27 and TRBJ1-5, with 7 bases aligning to TRBD1. There are 13 residues in the CDR3. CDR1 and CDR2 (germline): MNHEY, SMNVEV (reference sequence). Germline trimming cut 5 bases from V and 8 bases from J; bases unmatched to any gene: 6. DNA for the CDR3: TGTGCCAGCAGTGGACAGGCGGTGGAGCCCCAGCATTTT. Encoded protein: CASSGQAVEPQHF.

Many counts were recorded for this clonotype. The chain links TRBV7-2 to TRBJ2-3, with D hard to call. CDR3 length: 13 amino acids. In germline, CDR1 is SGHTA, CDR2 FQGNSA. Between the trimmed V and J ends, which lost 5 bases and 4 bases, there was a span of 10 bases. The CDR3 DNA reads TGTGCCAGCAGCCGTGACTCTGCAGATACGCAGTATTTT. Amino acids: CASSRDSADTQYF.

This clonotype was counted a few times. The rearrangement uses TRBV9 and TRBJ1-6; TRBD1 is a possible D gene (6 bases). V lost 4 bases and J 3 bases, leaving 14 bases between the germline ends. The CDR3 consists of 16 residues. Germline V gives CDR1 SGDLS, CDR2 YYNGEE. The CDR3 is CASSQGSGGYNSPLHF. The CDR3 DNA sequence: TGTGCCAGCAGCCAGGGGTCGGGGGGCTATAATTCACCCCTCCACTTT.

The rearrangement links TRBV6-2 or TRBV6-3 to TRBJ2-2; 8 nucleotides match TRBD2. Losses at the gene ends were 10 bases for V and 2 bases for J; bases not matched to a gene: 12. This CDR3 comprises 16 residues. The germline CDR1 and CDR2 sequences are MNHEY and SVGEGT. The CDR3 DNA follows: TGTGCCACCACCCAGCGGGAGACTAGCAACACCGGGGAGCTGTTTTTT. This sequence encodes CATTQRETSNTGELFF.

The chain carries TRBV20-1 and TRBJ1-1; D is perhaps TRBD1 (5 bases). Trimming removed 5 bases at V and 4 bases at J, with 23 bases between. The CDR3 covers 16 residues. Germline CDR1 is DFQATT and CDR2 is SNEGSKA (reference sequence). CDR3 bases: TGCAGTGCTGGGTCCGGGACCCTCGGTGGGACCACTGAAGCTTTCTTT. This encodes CSAGSGTLGGTTEAFF.

The chain employs TRBV6-2 or TRBV6-3 and TRBJ2-4, with TRBD1 identical over 9 bases. V lost 4 bases, J lost 9 bases, and 13 bases stayed unmatched. The CDR3 spans 16 residues. Germline assignment: CDR1 MNHEY and CDR2 SVGEGT. The CDR3 DNA follows: TGTGCCAGCAGTTCCCTTTCGGGACAGGGCCGATTCATTCAGTACTTC. This gives the protein CASSSLSGQGRFIQYF.

In its sample, this clonotype was seen a few times. The CDR3 coding sequence is TGCGCCAGCAGCCGAAGAACAGGACCTCTCACAGATACGCAGTATTTT. Translated: CASSRRTGPLTDTQYF. The chain is built from TRBV4-3 and TRBJ2-3; TRBD1 is a possible D gene (5 bases). The CDR3 runs to 16 residues. Looked up from germline, CDR1 is LGHNA and CDR2 is YSLEER. Trimming cost V 4 bases and J 2 bases, with 16 bases left between them.

The chain couples TRBV19 to TRBJ2-7; 9 nucleotides align to TRBD2. CDR3 length: 15 residues. V was pared by 3 bases and J by 3 bases, with 6 bases of the junction left unmatched. Germline-derived CDR1 and CDR2 are LNHDA and SQIVND (reference sequence). Here the CDR3 reads CASSIGIAGVYEQYF. CDR3 sequence (DNA): TGTGCCAGTAGTATCGGGATAGCGGGGGTCTACGAGCAGTACTTC.

This clonotype was observed many times. The chain joins TRBV7-9 to TRBJ1-1; tentative D call: TRBD1 (6 bases). The CDR3 runs to 14 residues. Germline assignment: CDR1 SEHNR and CDR2 FQNEAQ (reference sequence). V lost 3 bases to trimming and J lost 4 bases, with 12 bases between them. This CDR3 is CASSFGQGFTEAFF. DNA of the CDR3: TGTGCCAGCAGCTTCGGGCAGGGGTTCACTGAAGCTTTCTTT.

This clonotype has a handful of counts. This rearrangement joins TRBV19 to TRBJ2-1, with D possibly TRBD2 on 6 matching bases. V was pared by 5 bases and J by 9 bases, with 26 bases between. In germline, CDR1 is LNHDA, CDR2 SQIVND (reference sequence). CDR3 size: 17 residues. The CDR3 loop is CASSARKAGPDKVEQFF. In nucleotides, the CDR3 is TGTGCCAGTAGTGCCCGGAAGGCGGGACCCGACAAGGTTGAGCAGTTCTTC. Supplemented by reference TRBV19 and TRBJ2-1, the full variable domain reads DGGITQSPKYLFRKEGQNVTLSCEQNLNHDAMYWYRQDPGQGLRLIYYSQIVNDFQKGDIAEGYSVSREKKESFPLTVTSAQKNPTAFYLCASSARKAGPDKVEQFFGPGTRLTVL.

This clonotype turned up a few times. This chain joins TRBV12-3 or TRBV12-4 and TRBJ1-6, with 9 positions matching TRBD1. The CDR3 has 17 amino acids. V was clipped by 6 bases and J by 5 bases; unmatched bases: 11. CDR3 loop: CASRYTGTGNHNSPLHF. The DNA for the CDR3 is TGTGCCAGCAGATACACCGGGACAGGGAATCATAATTCACCCCTCCACTTT.

This clonotype turned up a few times. The rearrangement uses TRBV7-2 and TRBJ1-5, with a possible D match to TRBD1 (6 bases). V dropped 5 bases and J dropped 6 bases, with 14 bases sitting between them. Germline V gene sequence: CDR1 SGHTA, CDR2 FQGNSA. The CDR3 loop spans 14 amino acids. The CDR3: CASSVLQGTQPQHF. CDR3 DNA: TGTGCCAGCAGCGTCCTACAGGGTACTCAGCCCCAGCATTTT.

This clonotype has just a few counts. V and J are TRBV5-7 and TRBJ2-4, with TRBD2 identical over 11 bases. TRBV5-7 is an ORF, and what it does is uncertain. The CDR3 is made up of 17 amino acids. Trimming cost V 4 bases and J 1 base; bases outside gene matches: 7. CDR3 region: CASSPGPSGGAKNIQYF. CDR3 sequence (DNA): TGTGCCAGCAGCCCGGGGCCTAGCGGGGGGGCCAAAAACATTCAGTACTTC.

This chain connects TRBV6-6 to TRBJ1-1; D unresolved. V lost 1 base and J lost 1, with 7 bases in between. Germline V gene data show CDR1 as MNHNY and CDR2 as SVGAGI (reference sequence). This CDR3 has 14 amino acids. CDR3: CASSYLEGNTEAFF. CDR3 nucleotides: TGTGCCAGCAGTTACTTAGAAGGGAACACTGAAGCTTTCTTT.

The chain links TRBV6-6 to TRBJ1-2; weak D call: TRBD1 (6 bases). CDR3 size: 14 residues. Germline V gene sequence: CDR1 MNHNY, CDR2 SVGAGI (reference sequence). V lost 7 bases, J lost 10 bases, and 22 bases lay in between. CDR3 loop: CASILYQVGGVYTF. The CDR3 nucleotides read TGTGCCAGCATTTTATACCAGGTGGGGGGCGTCTACACCTTC.

This clonotype was recorded at least ten times. V gene TRBV7-2 combines with J gene TRBJ2-1; D not certain. V shed 1 base and J shed 7 bases, with 8 bases lying between them. Per the germline V gene, CDR1 is SGHTA and CDR2 is FQGNSA. The CDR3 has 13 amino acids. The CDR3 nucleotides read TGTGCCAGCAGCTTAGGAAGAGTAAATGAGCAGTTCTTC. This sequence encodes CASSLGRVNEQFF.

This clonotype was picked up many times. The chain recombines TRBV7-8 with TRBJ2-1; D perhaps matches TRBD2 (5 bases). V shed 2 bases and J shed 4 bases, with 9 bases lying between them. Per germline, CDR1 SGHVS and CDR2 FQNEAQ. CDR3 size: 14 residues. The CDR3 loop is CASSLRGGYNEQFF. The DNA of the CDR3 is TGTGCCAGCAGCTTACGAGGCGGGTACAATGAGCAGTTCTTC.

The V gene is TRBV12-3 or TRBV12-4, the J gene TRBJ1-4, with a weak D call TRBD1 (6 bases). CDR3 size: 13 residues. Between the trimmed V and J ends, which lost 8 bases and 3 bases, there was a span of 10 bases. In nucleotides, the CDR3 is TGTGCCAGCCAACAGGGAGCTAATGAAAAACTGTTTTTT. It specifies CASQQGANEKLFF.

This sequence joins TRBV9 and TRBJ2-1; 11 nucleotides match TRBD2. Germline V CDR1 and CDR2: SGDLS, YYNGEE. The length of the CDR3 is 15 residues. Trimming cost V 0 bases and J 9 bases; bases outside gene matches: 5. The CDR3 region is CASSVVAGGEGEQFF. CDR3 bases: TGTGCCAGCAGCGTAGTAGCGGGAGGGGAGGGTGAGCAGTTCTTC.

The gene calls are TRBV19 and TRBJ2-1, with 8 bases matching TRBD2. The ends lost 3 bases at V and 4 bases at J; junction bases unmatched: 8. The CDR3 spans 16 residues. Germline CDR1 and CDR2: LNHDA and SQIVND (reference sequence). Here the CDR3 DNA reads TGTGCCAGTAGTATTAGGGGCGGGAGGCGGTACAATGAGCAGTTCTTC. Its translation is CASSIRGGRRYNEQFF.

Ten or more counts support this clonotype. The J gene is TRBJ2-7, the V gene TRBV7-8; D might be TRBD1 or TRBD2, each matching 5 bases. V gave up 5 bases and J gave up 1 base, with 12 bases separating them. The CDR3 is 14 residues long. Germline V lookup: CDR1 SGHVS, CDR2 FQNEAQ. The CDR3 DNA reads TGTGCCAGCAGCAGCCGGGACGGATCCTACGAGCAGTACTTC. Translating it yields CASSSRDGSYEQYF.